One and the same sample provided the 7 T cell receptor beta chains below, sequenced in a study of cytomegalovirus exposure and HLA in healthy donors. Primers for the PCR totalled 60 Vbeta and 13 Jbeta. TCRdb's copy holds only in-frame clones and misses some; the assay was immunoSEQ multiplex PCR. The data hold about 120,000 clones, with roughly 9% observed a single time. The specimen sequenced was PBMCs. The receptors were sampled from a young man in good health and CMV-seronegative.

The rearrangement joins TRBV6-6 to TRBJ1-5, with 7 bases lining up with TRBD1. The CDR3 spans 15 residues. Looked up from germline, CDR1 is MNHNY and CDR2 is SVGAGI (reference sequence). Trimming removed 8 bases from V and 1 base from J; junction bases left unmatched: 8. The CDR3 DNA follows: TGTGCCAGCCTCCCCGGGGACAGCAGCAATCAGCCCCAGCATTTT. Protein product: CASLPGDSSNQPQHF.

This clone was seen more than once but under ten times. The rearrangement uses TRBV7-9 and TRBJ1-1; D is perhaps TRBD1 (5 bases). The CDR3 totals 13 residues. Per germline, CDR1 SEHNR and CDR2 FQNEAQ (reference sequence). Trimming took 2 bases from V and 2 from J, leaving 6 bases between them. CDR3 protein: CASSLRGNTEAFF. As DNA, the CDR3 is TGTGCCAGCAGCTTAAGGGGAAACACTGAAGCTTTCTTT.

This clone was seen a few times. The chain carries TRBV7-9 and TRBJ1-4; D gene uncertain. Germline CDR1 reads SEHNR; CDR2 reads FQNEAQ (reference sequence). V lost 2 bases and J lost 0, with 10 bases in between. This CDR3 region has 16 residues. The CDR3 DNA follows: TGTGCCAGCAGCTTAACAGAGATAACAACTAATGAAAAACTGTTTTTT. It yields the protein CASSLTEITTNEKLFF.

This clone was observed a handful of times. The CDR3 loop is CASRQGAAANYGYTF. CDR3 DNA: TGTGCCAGCAGGCAGGGGGCTGCGGCTAACTATGGCTACACCTTC. The V and J genes are TRBV2 and TRBJ1-2, with TRBD1 matching over 8 bases. Per germline, CDR1 SNHLY and CDR2 FYNNEI. CDR3 length: 15 amino acids. V was clipped by 6 bases and J by 0 bases; unmatched bases: 6.

This clone has just a few counts. The rearrangement links TRBV29-1 to TRBJ1-2; D gene unclear. Trimming took off 3 bases at V and 7 bases at J, with 15 bases between the two ends. The germline gives CDR1 SQVTM, CDR2 ANQGSEA. The CDR3 sequence is 13 residues long. For the CDR3, the DNA is TGCAGCGTTGAGAACTACACGGCGGGTGGCTACACCTTC. Its translation is CSVENYTAGGYTF. Drawing the rest from reference TRBV29-1 and TRBJ1-2, the complete variable domain is SAVISQKPSRDICQRGTSLTIQCQVDSQVTMMFWYRQQPGQSLTLIATANQGSEATYESGFVIDKFPISRPNLTFSTLTVSNMSPEDSSIYLCSVENYTAGGYTFGSGTRLTVV.

Comments on this clone: An end of the junction does not agree with germline; a read error may underlie this. The V and J genes are TRBV2 and TRBJ2-7; D possibly corresponds to TRBD1 (6 bases). The CDR3 has 15 amino acids. The germline V gene encodes CDR1 SNHLY and CDR2 FYNNEI. In DNA form, the CDR3 reads TGTGCCAGCAGGGAAGGCCGGGACAATGCCTACGAGCAGTACTTC. Protein: CASREGRDNAYEQYF.

This rearrangement joins TRBV6-1 to TRBJ2-4; D is ambiguous. Looked up from germline, CDR1 is MNHNS and CDR2 is SASEGT. The V gene lost 2 bases and the J gene lost 1 base, with 15 bases spanning the gap. The CDR3 runs 17 residues. CDR3 loop: CASSELEIVRAKNIQYF. CDR3 DNA: TGTGCCAGCAGTGAATTAGAGATTGTGAGGGCCAAAAACATTCAGTACTTC.